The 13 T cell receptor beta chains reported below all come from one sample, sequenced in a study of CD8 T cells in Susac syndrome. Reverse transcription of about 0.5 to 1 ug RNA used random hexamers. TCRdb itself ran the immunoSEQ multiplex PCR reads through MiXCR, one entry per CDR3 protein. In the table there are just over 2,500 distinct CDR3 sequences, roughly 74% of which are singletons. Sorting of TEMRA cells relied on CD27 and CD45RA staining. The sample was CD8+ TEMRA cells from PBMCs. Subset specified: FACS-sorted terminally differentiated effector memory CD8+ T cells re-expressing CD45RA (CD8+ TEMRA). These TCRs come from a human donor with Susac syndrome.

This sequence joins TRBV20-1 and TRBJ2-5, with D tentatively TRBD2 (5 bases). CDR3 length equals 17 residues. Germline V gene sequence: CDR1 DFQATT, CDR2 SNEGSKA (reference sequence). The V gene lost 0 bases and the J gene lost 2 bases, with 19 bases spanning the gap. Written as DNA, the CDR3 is TGCAGTGCTAGAGATTCCCGAGCAGCGGCTACACAAGAGACCCAGTACTTC. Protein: CSARDSRAAATQETQYF.

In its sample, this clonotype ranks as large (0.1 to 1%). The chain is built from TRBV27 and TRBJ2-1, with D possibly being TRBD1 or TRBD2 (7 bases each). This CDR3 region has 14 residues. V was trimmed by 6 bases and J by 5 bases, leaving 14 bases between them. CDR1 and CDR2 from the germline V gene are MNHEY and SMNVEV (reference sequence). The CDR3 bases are TGTGCCAGCAGCAGGGGGGGTTTTAACAATGAGCAGTTCTTC. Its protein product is CASSRGGFNNEQFF.

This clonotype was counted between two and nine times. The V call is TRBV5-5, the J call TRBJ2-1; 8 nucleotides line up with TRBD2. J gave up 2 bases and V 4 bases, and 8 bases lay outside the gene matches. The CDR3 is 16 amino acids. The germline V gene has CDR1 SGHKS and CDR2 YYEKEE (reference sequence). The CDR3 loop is CASSHPREGPYNEQFF. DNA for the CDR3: TGTGCCAGCAGCCACCCCCGGGAGGGCCCCTACAATGAGCAGTTCTTC.

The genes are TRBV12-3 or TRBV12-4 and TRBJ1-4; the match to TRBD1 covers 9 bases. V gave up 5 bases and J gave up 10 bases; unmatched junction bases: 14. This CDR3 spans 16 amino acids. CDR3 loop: CASSPDRGGVDGKLFF. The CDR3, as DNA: TGTGCCAGCAGTCCCGACAGGGGGGGAGTTGATGGAAAACTGTTTTTT.

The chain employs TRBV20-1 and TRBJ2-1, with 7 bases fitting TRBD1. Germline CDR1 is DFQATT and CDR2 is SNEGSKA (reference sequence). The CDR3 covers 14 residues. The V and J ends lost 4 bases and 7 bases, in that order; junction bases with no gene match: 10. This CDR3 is CSAMEGGNWNEQFF. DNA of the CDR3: TGCAGTGCTATGGAAGGGGGCAATTGGAATGAGCAGTTCTTC.

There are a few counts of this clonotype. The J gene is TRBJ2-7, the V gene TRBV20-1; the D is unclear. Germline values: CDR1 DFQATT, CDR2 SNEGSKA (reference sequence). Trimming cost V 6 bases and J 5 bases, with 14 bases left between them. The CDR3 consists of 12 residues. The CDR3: CSAYQDWNEQYF. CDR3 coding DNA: TGCAGTGCCTACCAGGATTGGAACGAGCAGTACTTC.

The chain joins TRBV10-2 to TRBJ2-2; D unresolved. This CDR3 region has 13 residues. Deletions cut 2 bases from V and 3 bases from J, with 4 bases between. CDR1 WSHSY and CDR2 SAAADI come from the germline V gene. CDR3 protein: CASSERDTGELFF. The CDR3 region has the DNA TGCGCCAGCAGTGAGCGGGACACCGGGGAGCTGTTTTTT.

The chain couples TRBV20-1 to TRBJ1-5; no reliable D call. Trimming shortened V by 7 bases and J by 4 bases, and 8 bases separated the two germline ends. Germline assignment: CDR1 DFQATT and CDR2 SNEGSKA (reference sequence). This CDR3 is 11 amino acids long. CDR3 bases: TGCAGTGTTGGGGAAAATCAGCCCCAGCATTTT. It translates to CSVGENQPQHF.

The CDR3 is CASSLGLSSYEQYF. The CDR3 nucleotides read TGTGCCAGCAGCTTAGGCCTGAGCTCCTACGAGCAGTACTTC. This chain uses TRBV11-2 with TRBJ2-7; no firm D call. Germline V lookup: CDR1 SGHAT, CDR2 FQNNGV. The V end lost 1 base, the J end lost 0 bases, and 7 bases lay between the germline ends. The CDR3 is 14 residues long.

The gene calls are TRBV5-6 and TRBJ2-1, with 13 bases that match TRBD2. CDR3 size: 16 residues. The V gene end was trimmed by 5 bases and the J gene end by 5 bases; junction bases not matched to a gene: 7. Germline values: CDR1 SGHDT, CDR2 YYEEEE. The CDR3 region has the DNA TGTGCCAGCAGAACGCCCGGGACTAGCGGGGACAATGAGCAGTTCTTC. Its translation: CASRTPGTSGDNEQFF.

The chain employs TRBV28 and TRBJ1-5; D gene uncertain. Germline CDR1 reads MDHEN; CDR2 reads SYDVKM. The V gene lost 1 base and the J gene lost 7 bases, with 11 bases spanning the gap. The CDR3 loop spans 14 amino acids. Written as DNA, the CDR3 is TGTGCCAGCAGTTTATTAGGGATCGAGCAGCCCCAGCATTTT. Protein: CASSLLGIEQPQHF.

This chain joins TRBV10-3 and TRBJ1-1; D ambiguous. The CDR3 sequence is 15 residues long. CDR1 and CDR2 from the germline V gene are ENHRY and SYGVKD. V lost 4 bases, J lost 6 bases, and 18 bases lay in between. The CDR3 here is CAISVTATKDPEAFF. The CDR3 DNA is TGTGCCATCAGTGTTACAGCCACAAAGGACCCTGAAGCTTTCTTT.

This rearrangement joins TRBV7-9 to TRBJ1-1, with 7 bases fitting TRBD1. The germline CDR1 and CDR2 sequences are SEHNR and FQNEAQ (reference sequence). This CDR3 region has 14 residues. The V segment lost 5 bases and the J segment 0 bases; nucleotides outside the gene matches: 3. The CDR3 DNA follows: TGTGCCAGCAGCGGGGGACAGCTGAACACTGAAGCTTTCTTT. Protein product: CASSGGQLNTEAFF.